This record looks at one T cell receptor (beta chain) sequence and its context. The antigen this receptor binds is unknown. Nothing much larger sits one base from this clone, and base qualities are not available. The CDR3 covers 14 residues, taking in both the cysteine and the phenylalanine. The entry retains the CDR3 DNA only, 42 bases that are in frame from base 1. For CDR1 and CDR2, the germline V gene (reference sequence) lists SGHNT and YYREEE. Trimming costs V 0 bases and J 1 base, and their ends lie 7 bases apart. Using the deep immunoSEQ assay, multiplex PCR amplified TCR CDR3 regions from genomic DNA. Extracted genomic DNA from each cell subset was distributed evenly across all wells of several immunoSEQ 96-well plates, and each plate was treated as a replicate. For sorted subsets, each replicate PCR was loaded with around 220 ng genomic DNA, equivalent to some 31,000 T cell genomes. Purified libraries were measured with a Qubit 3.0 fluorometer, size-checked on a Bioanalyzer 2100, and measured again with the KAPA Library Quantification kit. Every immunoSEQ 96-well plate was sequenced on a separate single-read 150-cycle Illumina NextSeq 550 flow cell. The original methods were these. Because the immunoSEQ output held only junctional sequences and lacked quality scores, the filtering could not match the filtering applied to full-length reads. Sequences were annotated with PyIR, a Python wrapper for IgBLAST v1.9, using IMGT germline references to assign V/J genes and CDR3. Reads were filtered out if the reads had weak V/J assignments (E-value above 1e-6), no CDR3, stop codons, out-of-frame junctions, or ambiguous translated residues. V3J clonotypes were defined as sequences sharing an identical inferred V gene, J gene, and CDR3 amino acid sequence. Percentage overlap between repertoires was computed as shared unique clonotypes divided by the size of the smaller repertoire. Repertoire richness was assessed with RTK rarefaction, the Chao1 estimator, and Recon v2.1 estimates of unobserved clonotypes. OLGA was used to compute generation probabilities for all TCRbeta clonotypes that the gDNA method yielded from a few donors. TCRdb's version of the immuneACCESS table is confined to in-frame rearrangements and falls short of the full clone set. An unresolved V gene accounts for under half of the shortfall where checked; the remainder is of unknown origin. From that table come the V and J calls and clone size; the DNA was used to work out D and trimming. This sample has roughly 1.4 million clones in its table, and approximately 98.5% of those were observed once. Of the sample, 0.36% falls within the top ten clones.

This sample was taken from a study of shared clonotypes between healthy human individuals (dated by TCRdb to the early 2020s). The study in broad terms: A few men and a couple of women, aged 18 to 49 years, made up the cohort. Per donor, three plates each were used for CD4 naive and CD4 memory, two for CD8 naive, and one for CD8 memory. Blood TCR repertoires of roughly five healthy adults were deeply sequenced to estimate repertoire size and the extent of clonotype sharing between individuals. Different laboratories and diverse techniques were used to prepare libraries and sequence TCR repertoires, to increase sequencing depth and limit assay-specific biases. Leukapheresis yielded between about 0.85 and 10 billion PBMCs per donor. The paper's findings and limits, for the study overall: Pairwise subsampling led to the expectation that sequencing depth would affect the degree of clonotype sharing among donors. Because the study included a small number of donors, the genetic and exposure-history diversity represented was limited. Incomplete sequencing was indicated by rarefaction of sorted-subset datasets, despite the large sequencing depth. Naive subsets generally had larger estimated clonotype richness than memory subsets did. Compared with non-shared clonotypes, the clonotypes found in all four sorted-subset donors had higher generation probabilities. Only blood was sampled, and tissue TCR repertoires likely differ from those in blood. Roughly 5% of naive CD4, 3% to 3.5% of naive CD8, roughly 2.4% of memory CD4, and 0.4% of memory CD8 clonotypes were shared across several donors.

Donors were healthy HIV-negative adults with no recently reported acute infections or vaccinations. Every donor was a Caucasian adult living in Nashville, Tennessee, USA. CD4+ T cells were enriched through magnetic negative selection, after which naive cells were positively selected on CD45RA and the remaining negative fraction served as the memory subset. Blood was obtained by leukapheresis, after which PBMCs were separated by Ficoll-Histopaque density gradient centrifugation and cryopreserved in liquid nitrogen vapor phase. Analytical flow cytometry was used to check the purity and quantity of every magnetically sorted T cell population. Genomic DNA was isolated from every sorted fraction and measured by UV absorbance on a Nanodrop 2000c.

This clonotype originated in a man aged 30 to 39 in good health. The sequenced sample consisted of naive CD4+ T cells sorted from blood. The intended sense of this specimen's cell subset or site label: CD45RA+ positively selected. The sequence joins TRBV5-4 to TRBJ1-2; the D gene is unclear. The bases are TGTGCCAGCAGCTTGGTAGGGATTAACTATGGCTACACCTTC. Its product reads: CASSLVGINYGYTF.